The clone carrying this T cell receptor (beta chain) showed up just a few times. Its antigen is not identified. This may be a read error, as it is one base from a much larger clone. MiXCR, applied by TCRdb to the multiplex PCR reads, yields one record per CDR3 protein. This table has 130,000 or so distinct CDR3 sequences, approximately 20% appearing once. This specimen belongs to a study of breast tumors, draining lymph nodes, adjacent tissues. Whole-study results and caveats: Tumors had less TCR diversity than lymph nodes, more than nontumor tissue. Tumor T cell lymph node origin was a supported hypothesis, not proven. The data were judged consistent with most tumor T cells coming from lymph node and expanding in tumor.

Axillary draining lymph nodes of breast cancer patients supplied the node samples. Sequences were obtained from axillary lymph node tissue. The TCR originated in a female donor with breast cancer. Some clones in this sample may be carry-over from other donors' samples.

The CDR3 here is CASSCSSGAPYEQYF. CDR3 DNA sequence: TGTGCCAGCAGTTGCTCTAGCGGAGCCCCCTACGAGCAGTACTTC. V and J are TRBV6-5 and TRBJ2-7; the match to TRBD2 covers 7 bases. Germline assignment: CDR1 MNHEY and CDR2 SVGAGI. CDR3 length: 15 amino acids. The trim removed 4 bases at V and 2 bases at J, leaving 8 bases unmatched.